Below are 17 T cell receptor beta chains sequenced from a single sample in a study of T cell responses to AZD1222 COVID-19 vaccine. This table comes from immunoSEQ multiplex PCR, and its TCRdb copy is limited to in-frame clones, with some not included. The data contain about 150,000 clones, 70% to 90% of them singletons. This sample comprised peripheral blood, obtained on day 0 of MenACWY control vaccination. The receptors here all came from an adult in good health.

V gene TRBV7-3 combines with J gene TRBJ1-1, with 7 bases fitting TRBD1. Trimming at V came to 5 bases and at J to 2 bases, leaving 5 bases not matched to a gene. Per germline, CDR1 SGHTA and CDR2 FQGTGA. The CDR3 extends over 14 amino acids. In DNA, the CDR3 is TGTGCCAGCAGCCCCGGGACAGCCAACACTGAAGCTTTCTTT. It is translated as CASSPGTANTEAFF.

This clone has only a few counts. CDR3 sequence (DNA): TGTGCCGCGACTGAAACCCTCAATGAGCAGTTCTTC. Translation gives CAATETLNEQFF. The V call is TRBV10-3, the J call TRBJ2-1, with D uncertain. Per the germline V gene, CDR1 is ENHRY and CDR2 is SYGVKD. Trimming removed 11 bases at V and 6 bases at J, with 14 bases between. The CDR3 runs to 12 residues.

CDR3 DNA: TGTGCCAGCAGCTTTCCTCAGGGACCCGAGCAGTACTTC. Translating gives CASSFPQGPEQYF. The V and J genes are TRBV11-2 and TRBJ2-7, with D possibly called TRBD1 or TRBD2 (5 bases each). V gave up 3 bases and J gave up 6 bases, with 12 bases separating them. Germline V CDR1 and CDR2: SGHAT, FQNNGV. The CDR3 is made up of 13 amino acids.

The DNA of the CDR3 is TGTGCCAGCAGCTTAGTTTCAGCGAACACTGAAGCTTTCTTT. Protein product: CASSLVSANTEAFF. The chain combines TRBV7-2 with TRBJ1-1, with unresolved D. V gave up 1 base and J gave up 1 base, with 7 bases separating them. The CDR3 is made up of 14 amino acids. CDR1 is SGHTA, CDR2 FQGNSA, per germline.

This clone was detected only once. This chain uses TRBV12-3 or TRBV12-4 with TRBJ1-2; D remains ambiguous. The CDR3 length is 13 residues. Trimming shortened V by 3 bases and J by 6 bases, and 11 bases separated the two germline ends. CDR3 sequence: CASSFEKQNGYTF. The CDR3 nucleotides are TGTGCCAGCAGTTTTGAAAAGCAGAATGGCTACACCTTC.

V and J are TRBV6-2 or TRBV6-3 and TRBJ1-6; the D is unclear. This CDR3 is 17 amino acids long. Per the germline V gene, CDR1 is MNHEY and CDR2 is SVGEGT. V shed 0 bases and J shed 4 bases, with 13 bases lying between them. CDR3 sequence: CASSYSRQEIYNSPLHF. The CDR3 DNA sequence: TGTGCCAGCAGTTACTCGCGGCAGGAGATATATAATTCACCCCTCCACTTT.

This clone was counted once. The genes are TRBV7-6 and TRBJ2-6, with 7 bases fitting TRBD1. After removal of 3 bases from V and 4 bases from J, the junction contained 3 bases not matched to a gene. Per the germline V gene, CDR1 is SGHVS and CDR2 is FNYEAQ. This CDR3 contains 15 residues. The CDR3 DNA reads TGTGCCAGCAGCTTTAGGGGGCGCGGGGCCAACGTCCTGACTTTC. Translation: CASSFRGRGANVLTF.

This clone has only one observation. The rearrangement links TRBV5-1 to TRBJ1-6; unclear D gene. There are 14 residues in the CDR3. CDR1 SGHRS and CDR2 YFSETQ come from the germline V gene. V dropped 0 bases and J dropped 10 bases, with 11 bases sitting between them. The CDR3 loop is CASSLDQTGSPLHF. CDR3 nucleotides: TGCGCCAGCAGCTTGGACCAGACGGGATCACCCCTCCACTTT.

The chain uses TRBV19 and TRBJ2-5; the match to TRBD2 covers 14 bases. The CDR3 extends over 16 amino acids. The junction had 7 bases not matched to a gene; V was cut back by 6 bases and J by 4 bases. Germline V gene sequence: CDR1 LNHDA, CDR2 SQIVND (reference sequence). The CDR3: CASRGLAGAPGETQYF. DNA of the CDR3: TGTGCCAGTAGGGGACTAGCGGGAGCGCCAGGAGAGACCCAGTACTTC. Drawing the rest from reference TRBV19 and TRBJ2-5, the complete variable domain is DGGITQSPKYLFRKEGQNVTLSCEQNLNHDAMYWYRQDPGQGLRLIYYSQIVNDFQKGDIAEGYSVSREKKESFPLTVTSAQKNPTAFYLCASRGLAGAPGETQYFGPGTRLLVL.

This chain joins TRBV25-1 and TRBJ1-6; no definite D call. CDR1 MGHDK and CDR2 SYGVNS come from the germline V gene. The CDR3 loop spans 15 amino acids. The germline V and J ends were trimmed by 3 bases and 8 bases, with 14 bases remaining between them. The DNA of the CDR3 is TGTGCCAGCAGTGATCATCGAGGGCGCGATTCACCCCTCCACTTT. The encoded protein is CASSDHRGRDSPLHF.

The chain recombines TRBV5-5 with TRBJ2-3; no firm D call. The V end lost 4 bases, the J end lost 4 bases, and 13 bases lay between the germline ends. The CDR3 extends over 14 amino acids. CDR1 is SGHKS, CDR2 YYEKEE, per germline (reference sequence). The CDR3 spells CASSPVVGADTQYF. CDR3 coding DNA: TGTGCCAGCAGCCCGGTTGTGGGCGCAGATACGCAGTATTTT.

The V gene is TRBV18, the J gene TRBJ1-6; tentatively, D is TRBD1 (6 bases). This CDR3 spans 17 amino acids. Germline assignment: CDR1 KGHSH and CDR2 LQKENI. The ends were cut back, 2 bases at V and 1 base at J, with 12 bases in the middle. The CDR3 region is CASSPTQGWSYNSPLHF. DNA for the CDR3: TGTGCCAGCTCACCAACACAGGGTTGGTCCTATAATTCACCCCTCCACTTT.

The rearrangement joins TRBV4-2 to TRBJ1-2; 7 bases line up with TRBD1. With V trimmed by 4 bases and J by 4 bases, 9 bases remained unmatched. CDR1 is LGHNA and CDR2 is YNFKEQ in the germline V gene. The CDR3 runs 15 residues. CDR3 sequence: CASSPEEGGLYGYTF. The DNA of the CDR3 is TGTGCCAGCAGCCCGGAGGAAGGGGGCCTCTATGGCTACACCTTC.

The table lists this clone with a count of one. This chain connects TRBV7-9 to TRBJ1-5; D possibly corresponds to TRBD1 (5 bases). V dropped 5 bases and J dropped 3 bases, with 17 bases sitting between them. CDR1 and CDR2 (germline): SEHNR, FQNEAQ (reference sequence). The CDR3 covers 16 residues. The CDR3 nucleotides read TGTGCCAGCAGCGAGGGACTCTCCCCCGACAATCAGCCCCAGCATTTT. Translated, it gives CASSEGLSPDNQPQHF.

This clone showed up just a few times. The chain recombines TRBV5-1 with TRBJ2-3; no clear D. From germline, CDR1 is SGHRS and CDR2 YFSETQ. This CDR3 is built from 14 residues. V lost 3 bases and J lost 0, with 8 bases in between. CDR3 loop: CASSSDSSTDTQYF. In nucleotides, the CDR3 is TGCGCCAGCAGCTCAGATTCTAGCACAGATACGCAGTATTTT.

The chain employs TRBV6-5 and TRBJ2-7; D not certain. CDR3 length: 13 residues. The V and J ends lost 5 bases and 0 bases respectively, with 8 bases between them. The germline V gene encodes CDR1 MNHEY and CDR2 SVGAGI. Here the CDR3 reads CASSTARSYEQYV. CDR3 nucleotide sequence: TGTGCCAGCAGTACGGCTCGCTCCTACGAGCAGTACGTC.

The chain has TRBV19 and TRBJ1-2; perhaps TRBD1 as D (6 bases). Per the germline V gene, CDR1 is LNHDA and CDR2 is SQIVND (reference sequence). This CDR3 contains 16 residues. Trimming left V 5 bases short and J 6 bases short, with 22 bases between. CDR3 DNA: TGTGCCAGTAGTCATCCCCGGGGACAATACCCCGATGGCTACACCTTC. Encoded protein: CASSHPRGQYPDGYTF.